A selection of T cell receptor beta chains follows, all from one sample in a study of regulatory T cells in long-lasting Graves disease. One entry per CDR3 protein results from TCRdb running MiXCR on the multiplex PCR reads. Counted here are some 250,000 distinct CDR3 sequences, roughly 21% occurring once; the ten biggest clones make up more than 11%. Sequenced here: peripheral blood mononuclear cells (PBMCs), sampled at new diagnosis, from a patient treated with antithyroid drugs. The receptors shown here come from a female donor with Graves disease. Each CDR3 is given with its conserved first and last residue. The order of the fields is J gene, V gene, D gene, CDR3 length, clone size, CDR3 DNA, CDR3 protein. The D gene is left open where the match is weak. Clone size, where shown, is once, few, many, or a class for clones that have expanded.

J: TRBJ2-3
V: TRBV27
D: .
length: 13
size: many
DNA: TGTGCCAGCAGTTTATCGATGGGGGATACGCAGTATTTT
CDR3: CASSLSMGDTQYF

J: TRBJ1-5
V: TRBV7-2
D: .
length: 14
size: few
DNA: TGTGCCAGCAGCTTCCGTGGTGGCAATCAGCCCCAGCATTTT
CDR3: CASSFRGGNQPQHF

J: TRBJ2-1
V: TRBV5-1
D: .
length: 13
size: many
DNA: TGCGCCAGCAGCCCAAGGACCTACAATGAGCAGTTCTTC
CDR3: CASSPRTYNEQFF

J: TRBJ2-1
V: TRBV24-1
D: .
length: 11
size: .
DNA: TGTGCCACCGCGGGGCTGGATGAGCAGTTCTTC
CDR3: CATAGLDEQFF

J: TRBJ2-2
V: TRBV18
D: TRBD1
length: 14
size: many
DNA: TGTGCCAGCTCACCCGACAGGGGCACCGGGGAGCTGTTTTTT
CDR3: CASSPDRGTGELFF

J: TRBJ2-1
V: TRBV20-1
D: .
length: 15
size: many
DNA: TGCAGTGCTAGAGATAAAGACAGGCTCTACAATGAGCAGTTCTTC
CDR3: CSARDKDRLYNEQFF

J: TRBJ1-4
V: TRBV15
D: .
length: 15
size: .
DNA: TGTGCCACCAGCAGGGACAGCTCAACTAATGAAAAACTGTTTTTT
CDR3: CATSRDSSTNEKLFF

J: TRBJ2-5
V: TRBV24-1
D: .
length: 15
size: many
DNA: TGTGCCACCAGTGATTTAGGCAGGGAAGCGGAGACCCAGTACTTC
CDR3: CATSDLGREAETQYF

J: TRBJ2-2
V: TRBV27
D: .
length: 14
size: many
DNA: TGTGCCAGCAAAGGAAGCCTAACACCCGGGGAGCTGTTTTTT
CDR3: CASKGSLTPGELFF

J: TRBJ1-1
V: TRBV30
D: TRBD1
length: 14
size: many
DNA: TGTGCCTGGAATAGGGGGCGGGGGAACACTGAAGCTTTCTTT
CDR3: CAWNRGRGNTEAFF

J: TRBJ2-7
V: TRBV2
D: .
length: 13
size: many
DNA: TGTGCCAGCAGACCCCAGGGAACCTACGAGCAGTACTTC
CDR3: CASRPQGTYEQYF

J: TRBJ1-2
V: TRBV6-1
D: .
length: 12
size: .
DNA: TGTGCCAGCAGTCAGGGATTCTATGGCTACACCTTC
CDR3: CASSQGFYGYTF

J: TRBJ1-1
V: TRBV20-1
D: .
length: 14
size: few
DNA: TGCAGTGCTAGACACGGCAGCATGAACACTGAAGCTTTCTTT
CDR3: CSARHGSMNTEAFF

J: TRBJ2-2
V: TRBV7-2
D: TRBD2
length: 16
size: .
DNA: TGTGCCAGCAGCCGCACCGCGGGAGCTAAGACCGGGGAGCTGTTTTTT
CDR3: CASSRTAGAKTGELFF

J: TRBJ2-1
V: TRBV11-3
D: TRBD2
length: 15
size: many
DNA: TGTGCCAGCATGGGGCCGCGGACTAGCGAGGGTGAGCAGTTCTTC
CDR3: CASMGPRTSEGEQFF

J: TRBJ2-3
V: TRBV20-1
D: .
length: 14
size: many
DNA: TGCAGTGCTAGAGATGCGGCGACCACAGATACGCAGTATTTT
CDR3: CSARDAATTDTQYF

J: TRBJ1-1
V: TRBV19
D: .
length: 13
size: many
DNA: TGTGCCAGTAGGGACCCAGGGGACACTGAAGCTTTCTTT
CDR3: CASRDPGDTEAFF

J: TRBJ2-4
V: TRBV6-1
D: .
length: 15
size: many
DNA: TGTGCCAGCAGTGAATCGCCAGGGGCGACAAACATTCAGTACTTC
CDR3: CASSESPGATNIQYF

J: TRBJ2-3
V: TRBV10-3
D: .
length: 16
size: many
DNA: TGTGCCATCAGTGATTTTGGAGGGACTAGCACAGATACGCAGTATTTT
CDR3: CAISDFGGTSTDTQYF

J: TRBJ2-6
V: TRBV11-2
D: .
length: 15
size: many
DNA: TGTGCCAGCAGCTTAAGGCCCGGGGGGGCCAACGTCCTGACTTTC
CDR3: CASSLRPGGANVLTF

J: TRBJ1-2
V: TRBV2
D: .
length: 13
size: many
DNA: TGTGCCAGCAGTGACGTGACCGTTGGAGGCTACACCTTC
CDR3: CASSDVTVGGYTF

J: TRBJ1-2
V: TRBV4-3
D: .
length: 16
size: few
DNA: TGCGCCAGCAGCCAAGATTCCCAGGGTGGGCGCTATGGCTACACCTTC
CDR3: CASSQDSQGGRYGYTF

J: TRBJ2-7
V: TRBV11-1
D: .
length: 15
size: once
DNA: TGTGCCAGCAGCTTGCCTCGACAGGCCACTTCCGAGCAGTACTTC
CDR3: CASSLPRQATSEQYF

J: TRBJ1-6
V: TRBV28
D: .
length: 14
size: many
DNA: TGTGCCAGCAGCCCGACAGGAGTTAATTCACCCCTCCACTTT
CDR3: CASSPTGVNSPLHF

J: TRBJ2-3
V: TRBV12-3/TRBV12-4
D: .
length: 14
size: once
DNA: TGTGCCAGCAGCCCGGCCCTACCGCAAGATACGCAGTATTTT
CDR3: CASSPALPQDTQYF

J: TRBJ2-1
V: TRBV24-1
D: TRBD2
length: 16
size: many
DNA: TGTGCCACCAGTGATTCACTAGCGGACTCCTACAATGAGCAGTTCTTC
CDR3: CATSDSLADSYNEQFF

J: TRBJ2-6
V: TRBV10-2
D: .
length: 17
size: many
DNA: TGCGCCAGCAGTGATTGGGGGGCGAGCTCTGGGGCCAACGTCCTGACTTTC
CDR3: CASSDWGASSGANVLTF

J: TRBJ1-4
V: TRBV5-1
D: TRBD1
length: 15
size: many
DNA: TGCGCCAGCAGCTTGGTGCAGGGGGGAGATGAAAAACTGTTTTTT
CDR3: CASSLVQGGDEKLFF

J: TRBJ2-2
V: TRBV7-3
D: .
length: 16
size: .
DNA: TGTGCCAGCAGCTTAATTAGCCCGGGCTACGCCGGGGAGCTGTTTTTT
CDR3: CASSLISPGYAGELFF

J: TRBJ2-7
V: TRBV7-2
D: .
length: 14
size: many
DNA: TGTGCCAGCGCCGTGCGAAGGGTTTCCTACGAGCAGTACTTC
CDR3: CASAVRRVSYEQYF

J: TRBJ2-3
V: TRBV20-1
D: TRBD1
length: 16
size: few
DNA: TGCAGTGCTAGAGAAGGGACAGGGGCCAGCACAGATACGCAGTATTTT
CDR3: CSAREGTGASTDTQYF

J: TRBJ2-1
V: TRBV6-2/TRBV6-3
D: TRBD2
length: 15
size: .
DNA: TGTGCCAGCCTCCATGGACTAGCGGGAGGCCATGAGCAGTTCTTC
CDR3: CASLHGLAGGHEQFF

J: TRBJ2-2
V: TRBV7-3
D: .
length: 15
size: many
DNA: TGTGCCAGCAGCCCTGTTGGATTGAACACCGGGGAGCTGTTTTTT
CDR3: CASSPVGLNTGELFF

J: TRBJ2-3
V: TRBV12-3/TRBV12-4
D: .
length: 15
size: .
DNA: TGTGCCAGCAGTTTTTCAGGGCGAAGCACAGATACGCAGTATTTT
CDR3: CASSFSGRSTDTQYF

J: TRBJ2-1
V: TRBV6-1
D: .
length: 12
size: many
DNA: TGTGCCACCCCGAAGCGGGACAATGAGCAGTTCTTC
CDR3: CATPKRDNEQFF

J: TRBJ2-5
V: TRBV2
D: .
length: 13
size: many
DNA: TGTGCCAGCAATTCGGACAGCCAAGAGACCCAGTACTTC
CDR3: CASNSDSQETQYF

J: TRBJ2-7
V: TRBV7-2
D: TRBD2
length: 13
size: many
DNA: TGTGCCAGCAGCCCTGGACTAGTGGGAGAGCAGTACTTC
CDR3: CASSPGLVGEQYF